This TCR beta chain was observed in a study of blood T cell repertoires in COVID-19 (TCRdb year 2020). Concerning the study at large: The collaborator samples originated in the United States, Italy and Spain and spanned the acute and convalescent phases of COVID-19. Sample metadata almost always included a de-identified subject ID, COVID-19 status, age in years and sex. Where available, HLA class I and class II types were taken from metadata supplied by the sample provider and were not determined by assay-based typing. The repertoires were released in a freely available public database intended as a resource for research on the immune response to SARS-CoV-2. Samples were obtained from the ongoing ImmuneRACE study (first 160 participants) and from 950 to 1,500 subjects provided by 6 global collaborators. The dataset comprised deeply sampled blood TCRbeta repertoires from subjects exposed to, actively infected with, or recovered from COVID-19. The prospective study material was composed of cDNA or gDNA derived from T cells, B-cell-depleted T cells, or PBMCs. The paper's findings and limits, for the study overall: Clinical and demographic metadata were provided uncurated, with the amount varying by source and participant.

A note on this clone: Its antigen is currently not known. No base qualities exist here, and no much larger clone lies one base off it.

Including the terminal cysteine and phenylalanine, the CDR3 comprises 15 residues. Only CDR3 DNA is held: 45 bases, read in frame from base 1. CDR1 LGHNA and CDR2 YNFKEQ were looked up in the germline V gene. V drops 0 bases and J drops 4 bases, leaving 10 bases in between. TCRbeta CDR3 regions were amplified from genomic DNA by means of the immunoSEQ Assay, a bias-controlled multiplex PCR. The authors processed their data as follows. Within the assay, amplification of reference gene primers was used to estimate how many nucleated cells each sample contained. Sequence reads were collapsed and filtered to measure the absolute abundance of every unique TCRbeta CDR3 rearrangement. For each sample, productive Simpson clonality was calculated as the square root of Simpson's diversity index across productive rearrangements. Held by TCRdb, this immuneACCESS table contains in-frame sequences only and omits some clones. Under half of the omission traces to an unresolved V gene where checked; the cause of the rest is unknown. V, J and clone size reflect that table, while D and trimming were determined from the DNA. The sample yields roughly 180,000 clones; approximately 85% were counted once. 8.2% of the sample goes to the ten largest clones.

Collaborating institutions collected whole blood in K2EDTA tubes following their own protocols. For TCRbeta analysis, collaborator samples were shipped as frozen whole blood, as isolated PBMCs, or as DNA extracted from either sample type. Sequencing was done on a sample of peripheral blood. The clonotype comes from a woman aged 55 to 70 with acute or convalescent COVID-19. The chain uses TRBV4-2 and TRBJ1-5; a weak D assignment points to TRBD1 (6 bases agree). The CDR3 reads as follows: CASSQDNRANQPQHF. The sequenced DNA is TGTGCCAGCAGCCAAGACAACAGGGCTAATCAGCCCCAGCATTTT.